A selection of T cell receptor beta chains follows, all from one sample in a study of cytomegalovirus exposure and HLA in healthy donors. Profiling relied on immunoSEQ multiplex PCR, and the TCRdb table lists in-frame clones only, not all of them. The sample contains tens of thousands of clones, 73% of which appear only once. What was sequenced was PBMCs. These receptors were obtained from a man in his forties or fifties in good health and CMV-seronegative. Both conserved end residues are part of each CDR3. The D gene is left open where the match is weak. Not all rows give a size; the values are once, few, many and, for expanded clones, a class.

j_call: TRBJ1-2; v_call: TRBV7-2; d_call: -; clone_size: -; cdr3_nt: TGTGCCAGCAACTTGCATGGGGGGTATGGTGGCTACACCTTC; cdr3_aa: CASNLHGGYGGYTF
j_call: TRBJ2-7; v_call: TRBV11-2; d_call: -; clone_size: -; cdr3_nt: TGTGCCAGCAGCCTATCAGGGGGGACCCCCTACGAGCAGTACTTC; cdr3_aa: CASSLSGGTPYEQYF
j_call: TRBJ1-1; v_call: TRBV5-1; d_call: -; clone_size: -; cdr3_nt: TGCGCCAGCAGCTTGGGTCGGAGGGACGGTGAAGCTTTCTTT; cdr3_aa: CASSLGRRDGEAFF
j_call: TRBJ2-1; v_call: TRBV7-3; d_call: -; clone_size: -; cdr3_nt: TGTGCCAGCAGCTTATTTCCCCGCTCCTACAATGAGCAGTTCTTC; cdr3_aa: CASSLFPRSYNEQFF
j_call: TRBJ1-2; v_call: TRBV6-1; d_call: -; clone_size: once; cdr3_nt: TGTGCCAGCAGTCCGGACATTAACTATGGCTACACCTTC; cdr3_aa: CASSPDINYGYTF
j_call: TRBJ2-1; v_call: TRBV9; d_call: -; clone_size: -; cdr3_nt: TGTGCCAGCAGCGTAGGAGGCTACGATGAGCAGTTCTTC; cdr3_aa: CASSVGGYDEQFF
j_call: TRBJ1-4; v_call: TRBV5-4; d_call: TRBD1; clone_size: few; cdr3_nt: TGTGCCAGCAGCGGACAGGGGGCCGCAGGTGAAAAACTGTTTTTT; cdr3_aa: CASSGQGAAGEKLFF
j_call: TRBJ2-7; v_call: TRBV14; d_call: -; clone_size: -; cdr3_nt: TGTGCCAGCAGCCGACCTGCGGGGGCTGGCGAGCAGTACTTC; cdr3_aa: CASSRPAGAGEQYF
j_call: TRBJ1-2; v_call: TRBV30; d_call: -; clone_size: -; cdr3_nt: TGTGCCTGGACGATCGGGACTCCGGCTAACTATGGCTACACCTTC; cdr3_aa: CAWTIGTPANYGYTF
j_call: TRBJ1-6; v_call: TRBV10-2; d_call: -; clone_size: -; cdr3_nt: TGCGCCAGCATACGGGAACACCGAAGGAATTCACCCCTCCACTTT; cdr3_aa: CASIREHRRNSPLHF
j_call: TRBJ2-5; v_call: TRBV7-8; d_call: -; clone_size: -; cdr3_nt: TGTGCCAGCAGCGAAACAAGTGAGACCCAGTACTTC; cdr3_aa: CASSETSETQYF
j_call: TRBJ1-1; v_call: TRBV29-1; d_call: TRBD1; clone_size: -; cdr3_nt: TGCAGCGTTGTTCAGGACAGGGGGGGCACTGAAGCTTTCTTT; cdr3_aa: CSVVQDRGGTEAFF
j_call: TRBJ1-2; v_call: TRBV2; d_call: TRBD1; clone_size: -; cdr3_nt: TGTGCCAGCAGCTCAACAGGGGACTATGGCTACACCTTC; cdr3_aa: CASSSTGDYGYTF
j_call: TRBJ2-1; v_call: TRBV27; d_call: TRBD1; clone_size: -; cdr3_nt: TGTGCCAGCAGTTTTCGGACAGGGGGGGAGCAGTTCTTC; cdr3_aa: CASSFRTGGEQFF
j_call: TRBJ2-5; v_call: TRBV2; d_call: TRBD1; clone_size: -; cdr3_nt: TGTGCCAGCCCGAAGGACAGGGGTCGTCGCGAGGCCCAGTACTTC; cdr3_aa: CASPKDRGRREAQYF
j_call: TRBJ1-3; v_call: TRBV7-9; d_call: -; clone_size: -; cdr3_nt: TGTGCCAGCAGCTCAACCGCAGGGTTGCGAAACACCATATATTTT; cdr3_aa: CASSSTAGLRNTIYF
j_call: TRBJ2-3; v_call: TRBV29-1; d_call: -; clone_size: -; cdr3_nt: TGCAGCACAAGACAGAATCTTATCACAGATACGCAGTATTTT; cdr3_aa: CSTRQNLITDTQYF
j_call: TRBJ2-5; v_call: TRBV10-3; d_call: -; clone_size: -; cdr3_nt: TGTGCCATCACTCCGGACCAAGAGACCCAGTACTTC; cdr3_aa: CAITPDQETQYF
j_call: TRBJ1-2; v_call: TRBV9; d_call: TRBD1; clone_size: -; cdr3_nt: TGTGCCAGCAGCGTGGTCATAGGGGGACAGTCCTATGGCTACACCTTC; cdr3_aa: CASSVVIGGQSYGYTF
j_call: TRBJ1-1; v_call: TRBV30; d_call: -; clone_size: few; cdr3_nt: TGTGCCTGGAGGGCAGGGGTATCAGAAGCTTTCTTT; cdr3_aa: CAWRAGVSEAFF
j_call: TRBJ1-2; v_call: TRBV15; d_call: TRBD1; clone_size: once; cdr3_nt: TGTGCCACCAGCAGACGACAGGGTCGATATGGCTACACCTTC; cdr3_aa: CATSRRQGRYGYTF
j_call: TRBJ2-1; v_call: TRBV27; d_call: TRBD1; clone_size: -; cdr3_nt: TGTGCCAGCAGTGCATGGGACAGGGAAGAGCAGTTCTTC; cdr3_aa: CASSAWDREEQFF
j_call: TRBJ1-1; v_call: TRBV7-6; d_call: -; clone_size: few; cdr3_nt: TGTGCCAGCAGCTTACAGGGGATGGCTTTCTTT; cdr3_aa: CASSLQGMAFF
j_call: TRBJ2-5; v_call: TRBV9; d_call: TRBD1; clone_size: -; cdr3_nt: TGTGCCAGCAGCGCACGAGACAGGGGGTTCCAAGAGACCCAGTACTTC; cdr3_aa: CASSARDRGFQETQYF
j_call: TRBJ2-7; v_call: TRBV9; d_call: -; clone_size: -; cdr3_nt: TGTGCCAGCAGCGCTTTTCGTGCTTCGTCCGAGCAGTACTTC; cdr3_aa: CASSAFRASSEQYF
j_call: TRBJ2-5; v_call: TRBV11-2; d_call: TRBD1; clone_size: -; cdr3_nt: TGTGCCAGCAGCTTAGGGGCAGGGGGCAGTTGGGAGACCCAGTACTTC; cdr3_aa: CASSLGAGGSWETQYF
j_call: TRBJ1-1; v_call: TRBV6-1; d_call: TRBD1; clone_size: -; cdr3_nt: TGTGCCAGCAGGGACAGGGGTCGGAACACTGAAGCTTTCTTT; cdr3_aa: CASRDRGRNTEAFF
j_call: TRBJ2-5; v_call: TRBV30; d_call: TRBD2; clone_size: -; cdr3_nt: TGTGCCTGGAGAGGGATCGGGAGGGCCACCGGAGAGACCCAGTACTTC; cdr3_aa: CAWRGIGRATGETQYF
j_call: TRBJ2-1; v_call: TRBV2; d_call: -; clone_size: -; cdr3_nt: TGTGCCAGCAAAAAAGGGGAACTGGTCTACAATGAGCAGTTCTTC; cdr3_aa: CASKKGELVYNEQFF
j_call: TRBJ2-5; v_call: TRBV11-1; d_call: TRBD1; clone_size: once; cdr3_nt: TGTGCCAGCAGCTTAGTAGGGGGCAGGGAGACCCAGTACTTC; cdr3_aa: CASSLVGGRETQYF
j_call: TRBJ2-7; v_call: TRBV6-1; d_call: -; clone_size: -; cdr3_nt: TGTGCCAGCAGTGAAAGGGGGACCCGTGGCGAGCAGTACTTC; cdr3_aa: CASSERGTRGEQYF
j_call: TRBJ2-7; v_call: TRBV10-3; d_call: -; clone_size: -; cdr3_nt: TGTGCCATCAGAGATGAGGGAAATGTGCTCTACGAGCAGTACTTC; cdr3_aa: CAIRDEGNVLYEQYF
j_call: TRBJ1-6; v_call: TRBV5-1; d_call: -; clone_size: -; cdr3_nt: TGCGCCAGCAGGGGGGAGGGGTATAATTCACCCCTCCACTTT; cdr3_aa: CASRGEGYNSPLHF
j_call: TRBJ1-2; v_call: TRBV11-2; d_call: TRBD1; clone_size: few; cdr3_nt: TGTGCCAGCAGCTTAGAGGACAGGGGATACAGAGACTATGGCTACACCTTC; cdr3_aa: CASSLEDRGYRDYGYTF
j_call: TRBJ2-2; v_call: TRBV27; d_call: TRBD2; clone_size: -; cdr3_nt: TGTGCCAGCAGTTCAGGTTGGGGGGGGAGGACCGGGGAGCTGTTTTTT; cdr3_aa: CASSSGWGGRTGELFF
j_call: TRBJ2-2; v_call: TRBV4-2; d_call: TRBD2; clone_size: -; cdr3_nt: TGTGCCAGCAGCCAAGGGCGGGGGACCGGGGGAACCGGGGAGCTGTTTTTT; cdr3_aa: CASSQGRGTGGTGELFF
j_call: TRBJ2-1; v_call: TRBV5-6; d_call: TRBD2; clone_size: -; cdr3_nt: TGTGCCAGCAGCTTGTCGGGGGGGGGATACAATGAGCAGTTCTTC; cdr3_aa: CASSLSGGGYNEQFF
j_call: TRBJ2-1; v_call: TRBV29-1; d_call: -; clone_size: -; cdr3_nt: TGCAGCGTTGAAAGCCGACAGCCGATGGAATCCCGATTATACAATGAGCAGTTCTTC; cdr3_aa: CSVESRQPMESRLYNEQFF
j_call: TRBJ1-2; v_call: TRBV29-1; d_call: -; clone_size: -; cdr3_nt: TGCAGCGTTGAAGGGCCGGGCTATGGCTACACCTTC; cdr3_aa: CSVEGPGYGYTF
j_call: TRBJ2-3; v_call: TRBV30; d_call: -; clone_size: -; cdr3_nt: TGTGCCTGGAGTAAAATGAGCGGGACACTCACAGATACGCAGTATTTT; cdr3_aa: CAWSKMSGTLTDTQYF
j_call: TRBJ2-2; v_call: TRBV11-3; d_call: TRBD1; clone_size: -; cdr3_nt: TGTGCCAGCAGCTTAGGAGGGGGCGTGAACGGGGAGCTGTTTTTT; cdr3_aa: CASSLGGGVNGELFF
j_call: TRBJ2-2; v_call: TRBV4-1; d_call: -; clone_size: -; cdr3_nt: TGCGCCAGCAGCCAATTCGAATCAGGCGGGGAGCTGTTTTTT; cdr3_aa: CASSQFESGGELFF
j_call: TRBJ2-1; v_call: TRBV27; d_call: -; clone_size: -; cdr3_nt: TGTGCCAGCAGTTTATATAGCGTCTACAATGAGCAGTTCTTC; cdr3_aa: CASSLYSVYNEQFF
j_call: TRBJ2-1; v_call: TRBV18; d_call: TRBD2; clone_size: -; cdr3_nt: TGTGCCAGCTCACAGTCCGTGACTAGCGGGGGATACAATGAGCAGTTCTTC; cdr3_aa: CASSQSVTSGGYNEQFF
j_call: TRBJ1-6; v_call: TRBV5-4; d_call: TRBD1; clone_size: -; cdr3_nt: TGTGCCAGCAGCGTGGGACAGGGGGCCTTTTCACCCCTCCACTTT; cdr3_aa: CASSVGQGAFSPLHF
j_call: TRBJ1-1; v_call: TRBV19; d_call: -; clone_size: -; cdr3_nt: TGTGCCAGTAGTAAGACTGATGTCATGAACACTGAAGCTTTCTTT; cdr3_aa: CASSKTDVMNTEAFF
j_call: TRBJ2-1; v_call: TRBV10-3; d_call: -; clone_size: -; cdr3_nt: TGTGCCATCAACGACGCGGGAAGCTCCTACAATGAGCAGTTCTTC; cdr3_aa: CAINDAGSSYNEQFF